The 8 T cell receptor beta chains below were found in one sample sequenced in a study of identical twins. TCRdb itself ran the 5' RACE reads through MiXCR, one entry per CDR3 protein. Here the sample spans approximately 230,000 distinct CDR3 sequences, 6.5% to 8% being singletons. The same data also went into a second study, on T cells expressing NK-cell markers.

The sequencing input was CD8+ T cells sorted from blood. These receptors were taken from a woman between 18 and 29 years old in good health.

This clonotype was observed a handful of times. The gene calls are TRBV6-2 or TRBV6-3 and TRBJ2-2; no clear D. Trimming removed 5 bases at V and 6 bases at J, with 13 bases between. The CDR3 contains 14 residues. Germline CDR1 is MNHEY and CDR2 is SVGEGT. As DNA, the CDR3 is TGTGCCAGCAGTACCCCGCCGGCCCCCGGGGAGCTGTTTTTT. Translating gives CASSTPPAPGELFF.

CDR3 residues: CASSLEFLGTEAFF. The CDR3 nucleotides are TGTGCCAGCAGCTTAGAATTTTTGGGGACTGAAGCTTTCTTT. The gene calls are TRBV7-6 and TRBJ1-1, with D hard to call. V lost 1 base, J lost 5 bases, and 11 bases lay in between. The germline V gene encodes CDR1 SGHVS and CDR2 FNYEAQ. The CDR3 spans 14 residues.

The chain uses TRBV11-3 and TRBJ2-7, with a possible D match to TRBD1 (6 bases). Germline assignment: CDR1 SGHNT and CDR2 YENEEA. V dropped 5 bases and J dropped 2 bases, with 19 bases sitting between them. The CDR3 runs to 16 residues. CDR3 protein: CASSPPTGRATYEQYF. CDR3 DNA sequence: TGTGCCAGCAGCCCCCCCACAGGGCGGGCTACCTACGAGCAGTACTTC.

The V gene is TRBV20-1, the J gene TRBJ2-5; TRBD2 matches at 10 bases. CDR3 length: 17 amino acids. The trim removed 2 bases at V and 3 bases at J, leaving 12 bases unmatched. CDR1 and CDR2 (germline): DFQATT, SNEGSKA (reference sequence). The CDR3 sequence: CSARRYRWTSGEETQYF. In nucleotides, the CDR3 is TGCAGTGCTAGAAGATATAGATGGACTAGCGGAGAAGAGACCCAGTACTTC.

The CDR3 nucleotides read TGTGCCAGCAGTTTTAGCAGGGGAGGCGGCTACACCTTC. Amino acid sequence: CASSFSRGGGYTF. The chain couples TRBV27 to TRBJ1-2; maybe TRBD1 (6 bases). The CDR3 has 13 residues. The germline V gene has CDR1 MNHEY and CDR2 SMNVEV (reference sequence). Between the trimmed V and J ends, which lost 3 bases and 8 bases, there was a span of 13 bases.

The table lists this clonotype with many counts. This chain links TRBV12-3 or TRBV12-4 with TRBJ1-2; 7 positions agree with TRBD1. The CDR3 spans 14 residues. Trimming at V came to 4 bases and at J to 4 bases, leaving 6 bases not matched to a gene. The CDR3 loop is CASSYGTEPYGYTF. In DNA, the CDR3 is TGTGCCAGCAGTTACGGGACAGAGCCCTATGGCTACACCTTC.

This clonotype came up many times. This chain connects TRBV5-1 to TRBJ2-7, with 9 bases fitting TRBD2. V shed 1 base, J shed 3 bases, and the junction held 20 bases outside the gene matches. Germline V gene data show CDR1 as SGHRS and CDR2 as YFSETQ. This CDR3 region has 20 residues. CDR3 in amino acids: CASSLFKGLAQEGDGYEQYF. DNA of the CDR3: TGCGCCAGCAGCTTGTTCAAAGGACTAGCGCAGGAAGGGGATGGCTACGAGCAGTACTTC. The full variable domain, in which reference TRBV5-1 and TRBJ2-7 provide the parts outside the CDR3, is KAGVTQTPRYLIKTRGQQVTLSCSPISGHRSVSWYQQTPGQGLQFLFEYFSETQRNKGNFPGRFSGRQFSNSRSEMNVSTLELGDSALYLCASSLFKGLAQEGDGYEQYFGPGTRLTVT.

This clonotype has more than one count but fewer than ten. The chain is built from TRBV7-8 and TRBJ1-5; 9 nucleotides agree with TRBD1. This CDR3 is 15 amino acids long. V lost 4 bases and J lost 5; bases outside the gene matches: 6. CDR1 is SGHVS, CDR2 FQNEAQ, per germline. The CDR3 nucleotides are TGTGCCAGCAGCTCCGGGACAGGGAGTTATCAGCCCCAGCATTTT. As protein: CASSSGTGSYQPQHF. The full variable domain, completed using reference TRBV7-8 and TRBJ1-5, is GAGVSQSPRYKVAKRGQDVALRCDPISGHVSLFWYQQALGQGPEFLTYFQNEAQLDKSGLPSDRFFAERPEGSVSTLKIQRTQQEDSAVYLCASSSGTGSYQPQHFGDGTRLSIL.